A single sample gave rise to the 4 T cell receptor beta chains below, sequenced in a study of blood T cell repertoires in COVID-19. Produced via immunoSEQ multiplex PCR; TCRdb's table is partial and in-frame only. Of roughly 81,000 clones listed, about 83% are singletons. Sequencing input: peripheral blood. The receptors derive from a woman in her 70s with acute or convalescent COVID-19.

With regard to this clone: An end of the junction differs from the germline gene, which may be a read error. J is TRBJ2-7 and V is TRBV7-2; maybe TRBD2 (6 bases). Germline-derived CDR1 and CDR2 are SGHTA and FQGNSA. This CDR3 is 12 amino acids long. CDR3: CASSLIRDRLGF. The CDR3 nucleotides read TGTGCCAGCAGCTTAATTCGAGACAGACTAGGCTTC.

The chain employs TRBV28 and TRBJ1-2, with 7 positions matching TRBD1. Germline CDR1 MDHEN, CDR2 SYDVKM. The J segment lost 5 bases and the V segment lost 6 bases, leaving 9 bases of the junction unmatched. CDR3 length equals 14 residues. CDR3 bases: TGTGCCAGCAGCCCGGACAGGAACTTATATGGCTACACCTTC. Encoded protein: CASSPDRNLYGYTF.

The chain has TRBV7-8 and TRBJ2-5; D is undetermined. CDR3 length: 14 residues. In germline, CDR1 is SGHVS, CDR2 FQNEAQ. V lost 1 base and J lost 5, with 11 bases in between. DNA of the CDR3: TGTGCCAGCAGCTTAGTTCCCAGTCCGGAGACCCAGTACTTC. Its translation: CASSLVPSPETQYF.

The chain joins TRBV3-1 (or the pseudogene TRBV3-2) to TRBJ1-3; no clear D. Trimming stripped 1 base from V and 0 bases from J, with 10 bases between. There are 16 residues in the CDR3. In germline, CDR1 is LGHDT, CDR2 YNNKEL (reference sequence). CDR3 sequence: CASSQVLSSSGNTIYF. The CDR3 region has the DNA TGTGCCAGCAGCCAAGTTTTATCGAGCTCTGGAAACACCATATATTTT.